The present T cell receptor beta chain was sequenced within a study of T-cell reconstitution after alpha-beta-depleted transplantation in children. Points from the study as a whole: Among T cells one year after transplant, newly produced cells accounted for most counts and diversity. At day 60, the high TCRbeta diversity found in some patients originated from recipient T cells and thymic progenitors that had survived.

Germline V gives CDR1 SGHTA, CDR2 FQGNSA. CDR3 length: 16 amino acids. Deletions cut 1 base from V and 6 bases from J, with 18 bases between. This clonotype was seen a few times. Antigen specificity is unknown. During its preparation, the TCRbeta library received unique molecular identifiers. From the PCR reads, TCRdb called clonotypes with MiXCR, one entry per CDR3 protein. The sample shows about 200,000 distinct CDR3 sequences, 5.5% to 7% of them seen only once. The receptor's source is a boy between 2 and 10 years old with acute lymphoblastic leukemia, due to receive a stem cell transplant. V and J are TRBV7-2 and TRBJ1-2; D is possibly TRBD1 (5 bases). The input for sequencing was PBMCs, taken before TCRalphabeta/CD19-depleted stem cell transplant. The CDR3 region is CASSLDRTLRPDGYTF. Here the CDR3 DNA reads TGTGCCAGCAGCTTAGATAGGACACTAAGGCCAGATGGCTACACCTTC.